The source of this T cell receptor beta chain is a study of blood T cell repertoires in COVID-19. About the research overall: From the United States, Italy and Spain came samples of acute and convalescent COVID-19. In each case, the material was cDNA or gDNA derived from T cells, B-cell-depleted T cells, or PBMCs.

Germline V gives CDR1 MNHEY, CDR2 SVGAGI. V shed 10 bases and J shed 0 bases, with 12 bases lying between them. This CDR3 region has 13 residues. Authors' data handling: It was from reference gene primer amplification that nucleated cell counts were estimated. The method was immunoSEQ multiplex PCR; TCRdb's version includes in-frame clones alone and lacks a portion of them. V, J and clone size are those of that table, while D and trimming were read from the DNA. The sample contains around 170,000 clones, roughly nine tenths of which appear only once. The sequenced material came from peripheral blood. The chain links TRBV6-5 to TRBJ1-2; D gene unclear. The clonotype comes from a man in his late teens or twenties who had recovered from COVID-19. The CDR3 sequence: CAIEISTNYGYTF. As DNA, the CDR3 is TGTGCCATCGAAATATCTACTAACTATGGCTACACCTTC.